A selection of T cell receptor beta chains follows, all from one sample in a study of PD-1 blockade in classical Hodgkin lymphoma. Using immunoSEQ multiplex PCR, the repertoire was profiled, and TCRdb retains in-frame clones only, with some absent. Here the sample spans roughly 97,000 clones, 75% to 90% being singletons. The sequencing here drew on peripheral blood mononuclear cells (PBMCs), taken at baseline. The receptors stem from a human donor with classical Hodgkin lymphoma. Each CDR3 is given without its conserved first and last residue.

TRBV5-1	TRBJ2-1	ASSSLQDNEQF
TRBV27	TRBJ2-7	ASRPFGLAANYEQY
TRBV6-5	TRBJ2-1	ASSGRADNEQF
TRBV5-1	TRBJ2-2	ASSLQVAGELF
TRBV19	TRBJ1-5	ASSIEAGAQPQH
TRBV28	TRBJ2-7	ASGLAGSSYEQY
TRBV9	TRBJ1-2	ASSGEGLNYGYT
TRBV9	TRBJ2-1	ASSVVLPGRDNEQF
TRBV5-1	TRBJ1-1	ASGEGARTEAF
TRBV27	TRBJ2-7	ASISLGGGAKGKQY
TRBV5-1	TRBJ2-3	ASSLVTSASTDTQY
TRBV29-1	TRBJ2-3	SVVGSSSGRGPDTQY
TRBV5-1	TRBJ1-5	ASSFAAGPMSNQPQH
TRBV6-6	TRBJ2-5	ASRSGTFPFQETQY
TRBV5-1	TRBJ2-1	ASSLDRDEQF
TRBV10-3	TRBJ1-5	AISESRQDLNQPQH
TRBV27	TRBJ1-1	ASSYQGMVNTEAF
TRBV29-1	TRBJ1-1	SVGTGNTEAF
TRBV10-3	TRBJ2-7	ALRQDGTYEQY
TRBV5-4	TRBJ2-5	ASSLATVPGQETQY
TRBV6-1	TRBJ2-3	ASKVSRSTDTQY
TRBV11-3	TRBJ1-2	ASSSTANYGYT
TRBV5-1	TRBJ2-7	ASSPIPGSYEQY
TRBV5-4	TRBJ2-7	ASKRAPSYEQY
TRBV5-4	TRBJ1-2	ASSPTTGPNGYT
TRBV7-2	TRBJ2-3	ASSLGQGRRDTQY
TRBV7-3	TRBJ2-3	ASSSGYGGDTQY
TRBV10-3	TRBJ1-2	AISEGPALAYGYT
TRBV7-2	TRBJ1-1	ASSLAPGWAEAF
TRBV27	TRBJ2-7	ASSLFASGSNEQY
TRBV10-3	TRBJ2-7	AISESAGTISYEQY
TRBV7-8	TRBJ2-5	ASSPREIQETQY
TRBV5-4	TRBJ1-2	ASSLVGRADGYT
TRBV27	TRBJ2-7	ASSLQSSYEQY
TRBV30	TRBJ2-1	AWSPTPGHHPWNEQF
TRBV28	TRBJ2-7	ASSLTATGAYEQY
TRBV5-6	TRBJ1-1	ASSLGQMNTEAF
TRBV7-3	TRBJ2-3	ASSLTAGTDTQY
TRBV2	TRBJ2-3	ASSRSGRTDTQY